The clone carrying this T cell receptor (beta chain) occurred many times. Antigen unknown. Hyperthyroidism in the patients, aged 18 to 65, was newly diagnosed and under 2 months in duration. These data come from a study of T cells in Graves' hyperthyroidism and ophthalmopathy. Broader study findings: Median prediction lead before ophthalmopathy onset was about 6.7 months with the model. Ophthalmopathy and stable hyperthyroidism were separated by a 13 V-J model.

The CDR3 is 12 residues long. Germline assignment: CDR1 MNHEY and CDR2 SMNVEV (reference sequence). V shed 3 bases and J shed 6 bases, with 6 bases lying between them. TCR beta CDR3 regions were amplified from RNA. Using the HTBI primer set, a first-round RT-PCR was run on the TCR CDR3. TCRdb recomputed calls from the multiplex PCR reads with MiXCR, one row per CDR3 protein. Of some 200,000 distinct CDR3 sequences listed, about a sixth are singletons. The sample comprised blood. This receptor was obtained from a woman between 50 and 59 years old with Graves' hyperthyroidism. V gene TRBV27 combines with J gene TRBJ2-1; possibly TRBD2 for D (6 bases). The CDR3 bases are TGTGCCAGCAGTTTGGGAGGCAATGAGCAGTTCTTC. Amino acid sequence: CASSLGGNEQFF.